The 14 T cell receptor beta chains presented below share a single source sample, sequenced in a study of shared clonotypes between healthy human individuals. Naive CD8 cells lacked CD45RO, underwent positive selection for CCR7 and left out terminally differentiated effector memory CD45RA+ cells. Clones were sequenced by immunoSEQ multiplex PCR, and TCRdb holds only the in-frame ones, with some missing. Of about 2.1 million clones in the sample, 85% to 95% were seen once. Sequenced input: naive CD8+ T cells from PBMCs. The receptors were gathered from a man in his late teens or twenties in good health. Some clones in this sample may be carry-over from other donors' samples.

The rearrangement uses TRBV27 and TRBJ2-5, with D possibly called TRBD1 or TRBD2 (7 bases each). Trimming took 9 bases from V and 5 from J, leaving 19 bases between them. The CDR3 has 14 residues. Germline assignment: CDR1 MNHEY and CDR2 SMNVEV (reference sequence). CDR3 amino acids: CASSRWEGAETQYF. The CDR3 region has the DNA TGTGCCAGTAGCAGGTGGGAGGGGGCGGAGACCCAGTACTTC.

CDR3 sequence reads: CASSEAGLAGGLGTDTQYF. The CDR3 DNA sequence: TGTGCCAGCAGTGAAGCCGGACTAGCGGGAGGGCTTGGGACAGATACGCAGTATTTT. The chain links TRBV2 to TRBJ2-3; TRBD2 agrees at 15 bases. The trim removed 0 bases at V and 3 bases at J, leaving 7 bases unmatched. The CDR3 extends over 19 amino acids. Germline CDR1 and CDR2: SNHLY and FYNNEI.

This clone was observed a few times. This chain uses TRBV4-1 with TRBJ1-4; D not certain. The V end was cut by 9 bases, the J end by 8 bases, with 16 bases between. The CDR3 contains 13 residues. The V gene's germline CDR1 is MGHRA and CDR2 YSYEKL. The CDR3 DNA is TGCGCCAGTCGGGCGAGATTAGGGGAAAAACTGTTTTTT. Translated, it gives CASRARLGEKLFF.

This chain links TRBV2 with TRBJ1-1; D uncertain. This CDR3 is built from 11 residues. Germline values: CDR1 SNHLY, CDR2 FYNNEI. V dropped 8 bases and J dropped 0 bases, with 4 bases sitting between them. This CDR3 reads CASDVNTEAFF. The DNA of the CDR3 is TGTGCCAGCGACGTGAACACTGAAGCTTTCTTT.

This rearrangement joins TRBV29-1 to TRBJ2-1; maybe TRBD1 (6 bases). Germline lookup yields CDR1 SQVTM and CDR2 ANQGSEA. The CDR3 consists of 12 residues. Between the trimmed V and J ends, which lost 8 bases and 6 bases, there was a span of 14 bases. For the CDR3, the DNA is TGCAGCCGACGTGACAGGTTCAATGAGCAGTTCTTC. Translating it yields CSRRDRFNEQFF.

This clone was detected only once. Different DNA sequences within this sample yield the same CDR3. DNA for the CDR3: TGTGCCAGCAGTTACTCGGCAACCGGGGAGCTGTTTTTT. This sequence encodes CASSYSATGELFF. The V call is TRBV6-5, the J call TRBJ2-2; D is unclear. The V and J ends lost 0 bases and 5 bases respectively, with 4 bases between them. This CDR3 contains 13 residues. Germline CDR1 and CDR2: MNHEY and SVGAGI.

V usage is TRBV19 and J usage is TRBJ2-3, with D possibly being TRBD1 or TRBD2 (6 bases each). There are 14 residues in the CDR3. The germline gives CDR1 LNHDA, CDR2 SQIVND (reference sequence). Trimming took 5 bases from V and 6 from J, leaving 15 bases between them. CDR3 sequence reads: CASSLQGGWDTQYF. The CDR3 DNA reads as TGTGCCAGTAGTCTACAGGGAGGCTGGGATACGCAGTATTTT.

This clone was seen once. The chain links TRBV7-9 to TRBJ2-1; D possibly corresponds to TRBD2 (6 bases). The length of the CDR3 is 14 residues. V was cut by 5 bases and J by 0 bases, with 8 bases left in between. The germline CDR1 and CDR2 sequences are SEHNR and FQNEAQ (reference sequence). The CDR3, as DNA: TGTGCCAGCAGCCCTAGCGACTCCTACAATGAGCAGTTCTTC. Translation: CASSPSDSYNEQFF.

This clone appeared a few times. This chain links TRBV27 with TRBJ1-1; no clear D gene. Trimming left V 7 bases short and J 10 bases short, with 25 bases between. The CDR3 loop spans 15 amino acids. Germline CDR1 and CDR2: MNHEY and SMNVEV (reference sequence). Written as DNA, the CDR3 is TGTGCCAGCAAGGCGCCACCCACCAAGGGAGGGAGAGCTTTCTTT. The encoded protein is CASKAPPTKGGRAFF.

This clone has just one count. This chain joins TRBV5-1 and TRBJ2-2, with 13 bases that match TRBD2. The CDR3 length is 17 residues. With V trimmed by 0 bases and J by 6 bases, 5 bases remained unmatched. Germline values: CDR1 SGHRS, CDR2 YFSETQ. CDR3 region: CASSLAWTSGSPGELFF. DNA for the CDR3: TGCGCCAGCAGCTTGGCGTGGACTAGCGGGAGTCCCGGGGAGCTGTTTTTT.

CDR3 in amino acids: CASSELLGGYEQYF. CDR3 in DNA: TGTGCCAGCAGTGAGTTGCTCGGTGGTTACGAGCAGTACTTC. The chain is built from TRBV6-1 and TRBJ2-7; D ambiguous. Germline V gene data show CDR1 as MNHNS and CDR2 as SASEGT. The CDR3 loop spans 14 amino acids. V was pared by 3 bases and J by 4 bases, with 13 bases between.

Written as DNA, the CDR3 is TGTGCCAGCAGCCTTCTAGCGGGGCCCTACGAGCAGTACTTC. It is translated as CASSLLAGPYEQYF. This chain connects TRBV9 to TRBJ2-7, with 9 bases identical to TRBD2. Trimming removed 4 bases from V and 2 bases from J; junction bases left unmatched: 4. The CDR3 spans 14 residues. Germline V CDR1 and CDR2: SGDLS, YYNGEE.

The chain is built from TRBV15 and TRBJ2-1; 8 bases agree with TRBD1. The V and J ends lost 5 bases and 4 bases, in that order; junction bases with no gene match: 7. The CDR3 consists of 15 residues. The V gene's germline CDR1 is LNHNV and CDR2 YYDKDF (reference sequence). The CDR3 sequence is CATSGRQGPYNEQFF. The CDR3 nucleotides read TGTGCCACCAGCGGGAGACAGGGGCCGTACAATGAGCAGTTCTTC.

The V gene is TRBV9, the J gene TRBJ2-1, with 10 bases that match TRBD2. Trimming took 0 bases from V and 10 from J; bases not matched to a gene: 1. Per the germline V gene, CDR1 is SGDLS and CDR2 is YYNGEE. This CDR3 is built from 13 residues. The CDR3, as DNA: TGTGCCAGCAGCGTAGGGGGACTAGCGGAGCAGTTCTTC. Translating it yields CASSVGGLAEQFF.